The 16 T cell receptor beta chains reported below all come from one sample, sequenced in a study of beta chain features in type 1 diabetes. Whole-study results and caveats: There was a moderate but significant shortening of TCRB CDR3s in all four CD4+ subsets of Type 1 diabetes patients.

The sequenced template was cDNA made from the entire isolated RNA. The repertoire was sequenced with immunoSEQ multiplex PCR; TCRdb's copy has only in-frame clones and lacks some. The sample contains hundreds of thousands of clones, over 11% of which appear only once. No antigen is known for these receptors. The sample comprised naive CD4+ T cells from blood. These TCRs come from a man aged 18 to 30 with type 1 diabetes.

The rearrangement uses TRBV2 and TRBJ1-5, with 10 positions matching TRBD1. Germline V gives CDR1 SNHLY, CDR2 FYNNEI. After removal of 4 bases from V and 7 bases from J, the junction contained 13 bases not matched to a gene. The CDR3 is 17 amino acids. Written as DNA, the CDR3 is TGTGCCAGCAGTGCCGGGACAGGGGCGCGCAATGGACAGCCCCAGCATTTT. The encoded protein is CASSAGTGARNGQPQHF.

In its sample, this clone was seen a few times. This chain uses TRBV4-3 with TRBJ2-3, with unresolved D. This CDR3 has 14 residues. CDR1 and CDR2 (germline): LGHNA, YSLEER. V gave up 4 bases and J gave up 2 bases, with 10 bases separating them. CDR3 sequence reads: CASSPAFPTDTQYF. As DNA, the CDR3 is TGCGCCAGCAGCCCCGCCTTCCCCACAGATACGCAGTATTTT.

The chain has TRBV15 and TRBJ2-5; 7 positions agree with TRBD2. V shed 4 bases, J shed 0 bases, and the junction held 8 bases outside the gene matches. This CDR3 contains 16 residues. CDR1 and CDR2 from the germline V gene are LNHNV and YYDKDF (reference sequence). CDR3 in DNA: TGTGCCACCAGCAAGGGGCTAGCGGAATACCAAGAGACCCAGTACTTC. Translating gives CATSKGLAEYQETQYF.

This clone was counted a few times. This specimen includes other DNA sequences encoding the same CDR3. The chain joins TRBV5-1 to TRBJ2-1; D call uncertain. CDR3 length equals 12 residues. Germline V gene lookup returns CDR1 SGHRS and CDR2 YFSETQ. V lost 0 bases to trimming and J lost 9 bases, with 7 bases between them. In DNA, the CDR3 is TGCGCCAGCAGCTTGGCCAGGTCTGAGCAGTTCTTC. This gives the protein CASSLARSEQFF.

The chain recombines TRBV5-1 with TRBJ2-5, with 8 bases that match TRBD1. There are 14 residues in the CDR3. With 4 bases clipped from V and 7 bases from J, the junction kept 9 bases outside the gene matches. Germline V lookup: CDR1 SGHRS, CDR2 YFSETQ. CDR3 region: CASSPGQVLATQYF. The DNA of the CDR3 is TGCGCCAGCAGCCCGGGACAGGTGCTGGCGACCCAGTACTTC.

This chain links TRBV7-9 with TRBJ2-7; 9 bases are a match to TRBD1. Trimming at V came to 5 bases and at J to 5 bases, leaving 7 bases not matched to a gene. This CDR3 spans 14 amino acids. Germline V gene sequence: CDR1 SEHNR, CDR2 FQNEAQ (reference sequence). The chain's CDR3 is CASSLTGGNDEQYF. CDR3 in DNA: TGTGCCAGCAGCCTCACAGGGGGCAACGACGAGCAGTACTTC. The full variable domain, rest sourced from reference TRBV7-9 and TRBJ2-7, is DTGVSQNPRHKITKRGQNVTFRCDPISEHNRLYWYRQTLGQGPEFLTYFQNEAQLEKSRLLSDRFSAERPKGSFSTLEIQRTEQGDSAMYLCASSLTGGNDEQYFGPGTRLTVT.

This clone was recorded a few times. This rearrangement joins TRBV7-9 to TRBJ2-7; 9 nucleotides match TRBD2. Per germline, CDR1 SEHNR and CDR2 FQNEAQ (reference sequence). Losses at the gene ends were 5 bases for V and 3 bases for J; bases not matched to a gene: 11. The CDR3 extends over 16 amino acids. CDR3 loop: CASSTQGLALGYEQYF. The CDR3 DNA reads TGTGCCAGCAGCACCCAGGGACTAGCTCTCGGCTACGAGCAGTACTTC.

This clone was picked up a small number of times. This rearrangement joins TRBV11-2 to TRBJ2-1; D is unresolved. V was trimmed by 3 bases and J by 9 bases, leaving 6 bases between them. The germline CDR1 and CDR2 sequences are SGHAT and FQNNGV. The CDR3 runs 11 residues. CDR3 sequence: CASSLAGEQFF. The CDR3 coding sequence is TGTGCCAGCAGCTTGGCCGGTGAGCAGTTCTTC.

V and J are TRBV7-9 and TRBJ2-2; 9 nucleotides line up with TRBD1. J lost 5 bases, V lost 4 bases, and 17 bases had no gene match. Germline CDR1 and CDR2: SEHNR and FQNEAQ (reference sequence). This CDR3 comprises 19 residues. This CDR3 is CASSSTLIGTGKGTGELFF. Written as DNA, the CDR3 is TGTGCCAGCAGCTCCACCTTGATCGGGACAGGGAAAGGTACCGGGGAGCTGTTTTTT.

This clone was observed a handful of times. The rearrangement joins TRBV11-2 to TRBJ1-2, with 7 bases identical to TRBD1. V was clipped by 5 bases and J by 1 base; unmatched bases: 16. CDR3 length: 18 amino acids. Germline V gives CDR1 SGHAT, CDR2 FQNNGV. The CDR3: CASSPLLRTGASNYGYTF. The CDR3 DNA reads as TGTGCCAGCAGCCCCCTACTTCGTACAGGGGCTAGTAACTATGGCTACACCTTC.

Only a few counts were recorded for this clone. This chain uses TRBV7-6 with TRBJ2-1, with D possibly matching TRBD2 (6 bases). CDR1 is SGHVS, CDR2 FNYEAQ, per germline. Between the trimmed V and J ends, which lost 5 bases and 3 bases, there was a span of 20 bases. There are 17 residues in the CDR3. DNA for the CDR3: TGTGCCAGCAGCCAAGCGTGGGAGAGCGGGCACTACAATGAGCAGTTCTTC. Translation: CASSQAWESGHYNEQFF.

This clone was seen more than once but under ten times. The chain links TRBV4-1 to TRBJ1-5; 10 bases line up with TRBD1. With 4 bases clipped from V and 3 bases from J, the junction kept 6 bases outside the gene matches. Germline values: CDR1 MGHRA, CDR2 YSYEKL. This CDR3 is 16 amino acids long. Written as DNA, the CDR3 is TGCGCCAGCAGCCTATTGGGGACAGGGGACAATCAGCCCCAGCATTTT. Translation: CASSLLGTGDNQPQHF.

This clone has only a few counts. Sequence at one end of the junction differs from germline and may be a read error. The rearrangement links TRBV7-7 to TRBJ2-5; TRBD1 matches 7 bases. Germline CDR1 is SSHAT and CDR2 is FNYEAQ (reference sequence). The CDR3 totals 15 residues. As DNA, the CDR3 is TGTGCTAGCAGCTTACAGGGGTCAAGCCAAGAGACCCAGTACTTC. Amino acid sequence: CASSLQGSSQETQYF.

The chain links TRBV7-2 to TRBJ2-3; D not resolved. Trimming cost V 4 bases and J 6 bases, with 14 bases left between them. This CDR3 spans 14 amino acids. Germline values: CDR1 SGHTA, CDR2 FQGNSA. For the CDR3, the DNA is TGTGCCAGCAGCTCTACTGGCCCGACGGATACGCAGTATTTT. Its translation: CASSSTGPTDTQYF.

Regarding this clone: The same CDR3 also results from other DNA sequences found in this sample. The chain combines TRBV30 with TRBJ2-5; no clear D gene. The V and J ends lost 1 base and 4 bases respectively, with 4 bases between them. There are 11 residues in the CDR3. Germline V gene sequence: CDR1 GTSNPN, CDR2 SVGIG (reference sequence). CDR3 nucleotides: TGTGCCTGGAGTGAGGTAGAGACCCAGTACTTC. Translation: CAWSEVETQYF. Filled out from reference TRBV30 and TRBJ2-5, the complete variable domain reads SQTIHQWPATLVQPVGSPLSLECTVEGTSNPNLYWYRQAAGRGLQLLFYSVGIGQISSEVPQNLSASRPQDRQFILSSKKLLLSDSGFYLCAWSEVETQYFGPGTRLLVL.

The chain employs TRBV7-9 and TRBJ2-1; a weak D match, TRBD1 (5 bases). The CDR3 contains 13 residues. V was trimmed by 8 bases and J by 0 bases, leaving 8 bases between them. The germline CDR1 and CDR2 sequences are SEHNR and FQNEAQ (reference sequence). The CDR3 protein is CASVRGSYNEQFF. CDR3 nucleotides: TGTGCCAGCGTAAGGGGCTCCTACAATGAGCAGTTCTTC.